This is a list of T cell receptor beta chains from one sample in a study of blood T cell repertoires in COVID-19. Sequencing used immunoSEQ multiplex PCR; TCRdb keeps in-frame clones, though not all of them. This sample has 200,000 to 250,000 clones, with roughly 87% found just once. Material for sequencing was PBMCs or T cells enriched from blood (not recorded which). These receptors were obtained from a man aged 30 to 45 who had recovered from COVID-19. Both conserved end residues are part of each CDR3. A D gene is named only where the DNA matches it firmly. Clone size is stated in some rows and not others, as once, few, many or a class when expanded.

d_call: TRBD1; v_call: TRBV7-2; cdr3_length: 14; j_call: TRBJ1-2; clone_size: -; cdr3_aa: CASSSNQGDRGYTF; cdr3_nt: TGTGCCAGCAGCTCTAATCAGGGGGATCGGGGCTACACCTTC
d_call: -; v_call: TRBV12-3/TRBV12-4; cdr3_length: 12; j_call: TRBJ1-1; clone_size: -; cdr3_aa: CASSWGVTEAFF; cdr3_nt: TGTGCCAGCAGTTGGGGCGTCACTGAAGCTTTCTTT
d_call: -; v_call: TRBV4-1; cdr3_length: 14; j_call: TRBJ2-7; clone_size: -; cdr3_aa: CASSRTGKEAEQYF; cdr3_nt: TGCGCCAGCAGCCGAACTGGCAAGGAGGCCGAGCAGTACTTC
d_call: -; v_call: TRBV6-2/TRBV6-3; cdr3_length: 16; j_call: TRBJ1-2; clone_size: -; cdr3_aa: CASSYISGSANYGYTF; cdr3_nt: TGTGCCAGCAGTTATATTTCAGGGTCCGCTAACTATGGCTACACCTTC
d_call: -; v_call: TRBV10-3; cdr3_length: 14; j_call: TRBJ2-5; clone_size: -; cdr3_aa: CAISEFDYQETQYF; cdr3_nt: TGTGCCATCAGTGAATTCGACTACCAAGAGACCCAGTACTTC
d_call: -; v_call: TRBV4-1; cdr3_length: 19; j_call: TRBJ2-2; clone_size: -; cdr3_aa: CASSQGLLRRGKNTGELFF; cdr3_nt: TGCGCCAGCAGCCAAGGGTTACTACGTAGGGGGAAGAACACCGGGGAGCTGTTTTTT
d_call: TRBD2; v_call: TRBV19; cdr3_length: 19; j_call: TRBJ2-5; clone_size: once; cdr3_aa: CASTPKGPGLDILQETQYF; cdr3_nt: TGTGCCAGTACCCCTAAGGGTCCGGGACTAGATATTCTCCAAGAGACCCAGTACTTC
d_call: -; v_call: TRBV19; cdr3_length: 13; j_call: TRBJ2-5; clone_size: -; cdr3_aa: CASSISGLETQYF; cdr3_nt: TGTGCCAGTAGTATATCCGGGTTAGAGACCCAGTACTTC
d_call: TRBD1; v_call: TRBV19; cdr3_length: 14; j_call: TRBJ2-5; clone_size: -; cdr3_aa: CASSNKGAQETQYF; cdr3_nt: TGTGCCAGTAGTAATAAGGGGGCCCAAGAGACCCAGTACTTC
d_call: TRBD2; v_call: TRBV5-6; cdr3_length: 17; j_call: TRBJ2-7; clone_size: -; cdr3_aa: CASSSTGTSGSFYEQYF; cdr3_nt: TGTGCCAGCAGCTCCACTGGGACTAGCGGGAGTTTCTACGAGCAGTACTTC
d_call: TRBD2; v_call: TRBV7-2; cdr3_length: 15; j_call: TRBJ2-1; clone_size: once; cdr3_aa: CASSLRSGSRDEQFF; cdr3_nt: TGTGCCAGCAGTCTAAGAAGCGGGAGTAGGGATGAGCAGTTCTTC
d_call: TRBD1; v_call: TRBV11-2; cdr3_length: 14; j_call: TRBJ2-7; clone_size: -; cdr3_aa: CASSHLRGPYEQYF; cdr3_nt: TGTGCCAGCAGCCACCTCAGGGGGCCCTACGAGCAGTACTTC
d_call: -; v_call: TRBV6-5; cdr3_length: 14; j_call: TRBJ2-7; clone_size: -; cdr3_aa: CATSPDRRPYEQYF; cdr3_nt: TGTGCCACCTCCCCCGACAGGAGGCCCTACGAGCAGTACTTC
d_call: -; v_call: TRBV21-1; cdr3_length: 13; j_call: TRBJ2-7; clone_size: -; cdr3_aa: CASSKGDRRAVPF; cdr3_nt: TGTGCCAGCAGCAAAGGAGACAGACGAGCAGTTCCCTTC
d_call: TRBD2; v_call: TRBV10-3; cdr3_length: 12; j_call: TRBJ2-7; clone_size: once; cdr3_aa: CATTGTRNEQYF; cdr3_nt: TGTGCCACCACCGGGACTAGAAATGAGCAGTACTTC
d_call: TRBD1; v_call: TRBV6-5; cdr3_length: 13; j_call: TRBJ1-2; clone_size: -; cdr3_aa: CASRGTGLDGYTF; cdr3_nt: TGTGCCAGCAGGGGGACAGGGTTAGATGGCTACACCTTC
d_call: TRBD2; v_call: TRBV29-1; cdr3_length: 14; j_call: TRBJ2-1; clone_size: -; cdr3_aa: CSLGRGVSYNEQFF; cdr3_nt: TGCAGCCTTGGGCGGGGGGTGTCCTACAATGAGCAGTTCTTC
d_call: -; v_call: TRBV3-1/TRBV3-2; cdr3_length: 15; j_call: TRBJ2-2; clone_size: -; cdr3_aa: CASSHAGGGAGKLFF; cdr3_nt: TGTGCCAGCAGCCACGCCGGCGGGGGCGCCGGTAAGCTGTTTTTT
d_call: TRBD1; v_call: TRBV7-9; cdr3_length: 16; j_call: TRBJ1-5; clone_size: -; cdr3_aa: CASSLAGRQGSQPQHF; cdr3_nt: TGTGCCAGCAGCTTAGCGGGGAGACAGGGTAGTCAGCCCCAGCATTTT
d_call: -; v_call: TRBV18; cdr3_length: 14; j_call: TRBJ2-3; clone_size: -; cdr3_aa: CASSRPMGTDTQYF; cdr3_nt: TGTGCCAGCTCACGGCCAATGGGCACAGATACGCAGTATTTT
d_call: -; v_call: TRBV16; cdr3_length: 14; j_call: TRBJ1-1; clone_size: -; cdr3_aa: CASSQLQANGEAFF; cdr3_nt: TGTGCCAGCAGCCAATTACAGGCGAATGGCGAAGCTTTCTTT
d_call: -; v_call: TRBV9; cdr3_length: 12; j_call: TRBJ1-2; clone_size: -; cdr3_aa: CASSVGPEGYTF; cdr3_nt: TGTGCCAGCAGCGTAGGTCCGGAGGGCTACACCTTC
d_call: -; v_call: TRBV27; cdr3_length: 13; j_call: TRBJ2-7; clone_size: -; cdr3_aa: CASSLLPSYEQYF; cdr3_nt: TGTGCCAGCAGTTTACTCCCTTCCTACGAGCAGTACTTC
d_call: TRBD1; v_call: TRBV7-3; cdr3_length: 15; j_call: TRBJ2-1; clone_size: -; cdr3_aa: CASSPILTGKNEQFF; cdr3_nt: TGTGCCAGCAGCCCGATACTGACAGGGAAAAATGAGCAGTTCTTC
d_call: TRBD2; v_call: TRBV5-4; cdr3_length: 17; j_call: TRBJ2-3; clone_size: once; cdr3_aa: CASSWGVAGGVKDTQYF; cdr3_nt: TGTGCCAGCAGCTGGGGAGTAGCGGGAGGGGTGAAAGATACGCAGTATTTT
d_call: TRBD2; v_call: TRBV4-2; cdr3_length: 15; j_call: TRBJ2-1; clone_size: -; cdr3_aa: CASSQDFAGVSEQFF; cdr3_nt: TGTGCCAGCAGCCAAGATTTTGCGGGAGTTAGTGAGCAGTTCTTC
d_call: TRBD1; v_call: TRBV24-1; cdr3_length: 13; j_call: TRBJ1-1; clone_size: -; cdr3_aa: CATSLTGGTEAFF; cdr3_nt: TGTGCCACCAGTTTGACAGGGGGCACTGAAGCTTTCTTT
d_call: TRBD1; v_call: TRBV10-3; cdr3_length: 15; j_call: TRBJ1-2; clone_size: few; cdr3_aa: CAINGGQGDLNGYTF; cdr3_nt: TGTGCCATCAATGGGGGACAGGGGGATTTGAATGGCTACACCTTC
d_call: TRBD1; v_call: TRBV28; cdr3_length: 14; j_call: TRBJ1-2; clone_size: -; cdr3_aa: CASRIYPGQGGYTF; cdr3_nt: TGTGCCAGCAGAATATACCCGGGACAGGGAGGCTACACCTTC
d_call: -; v_call: TRBV28; cdr3_length: 17; j_call: TRBJ2-3; clone_size: -; cdr3_aa: CASSLAARERGTDTQYF; cdr3_nt: TGTGCCAGCAGTTTAGCCGCCCGGGAGAGGGGCACAGATACGCAGTATTTT
d_call: -; v_call: TRBV28; cdr3_length: 16; j_call: TRBJ1-1; clone_size: -; cdr3_aa: CASSLLFGDRNTEAFF; cdr3_nt: TGTGCCAGCAGTTTACTATTTGGTGATCGGAACACTGAAGCTTTCTTT
d_call: -; v_call: TRBV21-1; cdr3_length: 16; j_call: TRBJ2-7; clone_size: -; cdr3_aa: CASSKAGMTGKCEQYF; cdr3_nt: TGTGCCAGCAGCAAAGCGGGCATGACAGGGAAATGCGAGCAGTACTTC
d_call: -; v_call: TRBV2; cdr3_length: 14; j_call: TRBJ1-4; clone_size: -; cdr3_aa: CASRNREGDEKLFF; cdr3_nt: TGTGCCAGCAGGAACAGGGAAGGGGATGAAAAACTGTTTTTT
d_call: -; v_call: TRBV18; cdr3_length: 14; j_call: TRBJ2-5; clone_size: -; cdr3_aa: CASSPPPVGETQYF; cdr3_nt: TGTGCCAGCTCACCACCGCCGGTCGGGGAGACCCAGTACTTC
d_call: TRBD1; v_call: TRBV7-2; cdr3_length: 18; j_call: TRBJ2-6; clone_size: -; cdr3_aa: CASSLVTGVISGANVLTF; cdr3_nt: TGTGCCAGCAGCTTAGTCACAGGGGTAATATCTGGGGCCAACGTCCTGACTTTC
d_call: -; v_call: TRBV7-9; cdr3_length: 16; j_call: TRBJ2-1; clone_size: few; cdr3_aa: CASSLSPRLKDNEQFF; cdr3_nt: TGTGCCAGCAGCCTATCCCCCAGGTTGAAAGACAATGAGCAGTTCTTC
d_call: -; v_call: TRBV7-9; cdr3_length: 14; j_call: TRBJ2-1; clone_size: -; cdr3_aa: CASTWQEAHNEQFF; cdr3_nt: TGTGCCAGCACCTGGCAAGAGGCCCACAATGAGCAGTTCTTC
d_call: TRBD2; v_call: TRBV4-2; cdr3_length: 20; j_call: TRBJ2-4; clone_size: -; cdr3_aa: CASSSNGLAGGRKSKNIQYF; cdr3_nt: TGTGCCAGCAGCAGCAACGGACTAGCGGGGGGGCGCAAGTCCAAAAACATTCAGTACTTC
d_call: TRBD2; v_call: TRBV28; cdr3_length: 15; j_call: TRBJ2-7; clone_size: once; cdr3_aa: CASREPGLAIGEQYF; cdr3_nt: TGTGCCAGCAGAGAACCGGGACTAGCGATAGGCGAGCAGTACTTC
d_call: -; v_call: TRBV5-1; cdr3_length: 17; j_call: TRBJ2-2; clone_size: -; cdr3_aa: CASSYPRGEANTGELFF; cdr3_nt: TGCGCCAGCAGCTACCCCCGGGGTGAAGCGAACACCGGGGAGCTGTTTTTT